The source of this T cell receptor beta chain is a study of blood T cell repertoires in COVID-19. Original methodology: From reference gene primer amplification, estimates of nucleated cell counts were derived. Assay: immunoSEQ multiplex PCR; the TCRdb copy retains only in-frame clones and omits some. D and trimming come from the DNA, and the V and J calls and clone size come from that table. The sample has roughly 13,000 clones, around 91% seen once. V lost 2 bases and J lost 4, with 19 bases in between. Germline CDR1 is MGHRA and CDR2 is YSYEKL. This CDR3 contains 17 residues. This receptor was taken from a human donor in a cohort sampled during active COVID-19. The source material was peripheral blood. The genes are TRBV4-1 and TRBJ2-3, with a tentative D call TRBD2 (6 bases). The CDR3 sequence is CASSQRTESGLSDTQYF. CDR3 DNA sequence: TGCGCCAGCAGCCAAAGAACCGAATCGGGACTTTCAGATACGCAGTATTTT.